This T cell receptor beta chain was recorded in a study of blood T cell repertoires in COVID-19. Across the study: T cells, B-cell-depleted T cells, or PBMCs supplied cDNA or gDNA.

In the authors' workflow: Scientists estimated how many nucleated cells there were by amplifying reference gene primers. Profiled with immunoSEQ multiplex PCR; TCRdb holds only in-frame clones, not every one. V, J and clone size reflect that table, while D and trimming were determined from the DNA. The profile shows approximately 160,000 clones, 80% to 90% of them singletons. Only a few counts were recorded for this clone. One junction end does not reproduce the germline sequence, and a read error may be involved. Germline V gene sequence: CDR1 SNHLY, CDR2 FYNNEI. This CDR3 comprises 14 residues. This receptor was identified in a woman aged 70 to 79 with acute or convalescent COVID-19. Material: peripheral blood. The J gene is TRBJ1-2, the V gene TRBV2; TRBD1 matches at 8 bases. The CDR3 DNA reads TGTGCCAGCAGTGAAGCGGACAGGGCGGACTTCGTCCCCTTC. It encodes CASSEADRADFVPF.